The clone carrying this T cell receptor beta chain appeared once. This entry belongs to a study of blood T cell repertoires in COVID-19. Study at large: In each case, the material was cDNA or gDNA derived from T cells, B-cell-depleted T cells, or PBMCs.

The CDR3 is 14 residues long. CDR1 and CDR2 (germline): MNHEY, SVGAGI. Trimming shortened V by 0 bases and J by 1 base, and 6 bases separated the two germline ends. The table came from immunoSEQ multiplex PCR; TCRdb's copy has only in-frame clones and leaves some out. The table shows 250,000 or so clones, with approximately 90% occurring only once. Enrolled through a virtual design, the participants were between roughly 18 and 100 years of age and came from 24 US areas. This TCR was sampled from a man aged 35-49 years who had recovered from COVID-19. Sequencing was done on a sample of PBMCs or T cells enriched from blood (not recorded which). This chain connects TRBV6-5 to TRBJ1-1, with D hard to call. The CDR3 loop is CASSYSNGNTEAFF. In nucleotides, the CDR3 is TGTGCCAGCAGTTACTCGAACGGGAACACTGAAGCTTTCTTT.